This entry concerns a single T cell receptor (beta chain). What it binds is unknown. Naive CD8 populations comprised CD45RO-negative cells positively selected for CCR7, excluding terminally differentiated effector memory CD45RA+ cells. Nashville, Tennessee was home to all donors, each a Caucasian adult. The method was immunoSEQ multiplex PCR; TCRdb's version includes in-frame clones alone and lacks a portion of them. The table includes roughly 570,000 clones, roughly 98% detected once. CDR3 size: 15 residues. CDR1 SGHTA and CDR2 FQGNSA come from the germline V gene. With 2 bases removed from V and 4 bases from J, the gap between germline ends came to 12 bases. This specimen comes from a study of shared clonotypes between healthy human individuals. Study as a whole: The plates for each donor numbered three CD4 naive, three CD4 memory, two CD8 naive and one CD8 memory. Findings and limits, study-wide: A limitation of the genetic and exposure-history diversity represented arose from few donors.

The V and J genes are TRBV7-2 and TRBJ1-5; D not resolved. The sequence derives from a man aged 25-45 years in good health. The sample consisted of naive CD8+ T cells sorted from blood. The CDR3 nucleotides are TGTGCCAGCAGCTTAAGGGAATTTCAAAATCAGCCCCAGCATTTT. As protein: CASSLREFQNQPQHF.